A single sample is the source of the 29 T cell receptor beta chains below, sequenced in a study of blood T cell repertoires in COVID-19. The method was immunoSEQ multiplex PCR; TCRdb's version includes in-frame clones alone and lacks a portion of them. The sample yields around 180,000 clones, around 74% seen once. Sequenced material: peripheral blood. These receptors were taken from an elderly woman with acute or convalescent COVID-19.

The genes are TRBV4-1 and TRBJ2-3, with 11 bases fitting TRBD1. The CDR3 has 15 amino acids. Unmatched junction bases numbered 3, after V lost 6 bases and J lost 1 base. Germline lookup yields CDR1 MGHRA and CDR2 YSYEKL. The CDR3 bases are TGCGCCAGCAGGGACAGGGGGCTGGGCACAGATACGCAGTATTTT. It specifies CASRDRGLGTDTQYF.

This clone turned up a few times. The chain carries TRBV27 and TRBJ2-7; no definite D call. The CDR3 totals 15 residues. The germline V gene has CDR1 MNHEY and CDR2 SMNVEV (reference sequence). Trimming left V 3 bases short and J 1 base short, with 13 bases between. CDR3 in DNA: TGTGCCAGCAGTTTTATACAAACAATGTCCTACGAGCAGTACTTC. This codes for CASSFIQTMSYEQYF.

The chain joins TRBV4-3 to TRBJ2-7; D is possibly TRBD2 (6 bases). Germline loops: CDR1 LGHNA, CDR2 YSLEER. The V end lost 0 bases, the J end lost 3 bases, and 15 bases lay between the germline ends. The CDR3 runs 16 residues. CDR3 DNA sequence: TGCGCCAGCAGCCAAGATCTTGGGACTCCCATCTACGAGCAGTACTTC. Protein product: CASSQDLGTPIYEQYF.

This chain connects TRBV18 to TRBJ1-2; D possibly corresponds to TRBD1 (6 bases). V was pared by 2 bases and J by 7 bases, with 8 bases between. CDR1 and CDR2 from the germline V gene are KGHSH and LQKENI. The CDR3 spans 12 residues. The CDR3 sequence is CASSPTRGGYTF. CDR3 bases: TGTGCCAGCTCACCAACCAGGGGTGGCTACACCTTC.

V and J are TRBV2 and TRBJ1-6; 7 nucleotides agree with TRBD1. Germline CDR1 reads SNHLY; CDR2 reads FYNNEI. Germline trimming cut 7 bases from V and 5 bases from J; bases unmatched to any gene: 8. CDR3 length equals 15 residues. Written as DNA, the CDR3 is TGTGCCAGCACCCCCCAGGGGGAAGATAATTCACCCCTCCACTTT. Translation gives CASTPQGEDNSPLHF.

The rearrangement uses TRBV3-1 (or the pseudogene TRBV3-2) and TRBJ1-6, with D possibly being TRBD1 (5 bases). The V gene lost 2 bases and the J gene lost 11 bases, with 16 bases spanning the gap. Germline values: CDR1 LGHDT, CDR2 YNNKEL (reference sequence). CDR3 length equals 15 residues. In nucleotides, the CDR3 is TGTGCCAGCAGCCAATTCGGGCAGGGAAGCCCACCCCTCCACTTT. Protein product: CASSQFGQGSPPLHF.

The rearrangement uses TRBV7-9 and TRBJ1-1; 9 bases agree with TRBD1. The ends lost 1 base at V and 4 bases at J; junction bases unmatched: 7. This CDR3 comprises 16 residues. CDR1 is SEHNR and CDR2 is FQNEAQ in the germline V gene (reference sequence). The CDR3 bases are TGTGCCAGCAGCTTAGTGTCCCTGACAGGGGGCACTGAAGCTTTCTTT. Encoded protein: CASSLVSLTGGTEAFF.

The chain couples TRBV4-2 to TRBJ1-4; TRBD1 matches at 8 bases. CDR1 is LGHNA and CDR2 is YNFKEQ in the germline V gene. Germline trimming cut 0 bases from V and 6 bases from J; bases unmatched to any gene: 12. This CDR3 region has 18 residues. The chain's CDR3 is CASSQETGAGYRDEKLFF. CDR3 sequence (DNA): TGTGCCAGCAGCCAAGAGACAGGGGCGGGTTACCGGGATGAAAAACTGTTTTTT.

This chain links TRBV5-1 with TRBJ2-1; 7 positions agree with TRBD2. V lost 2 bases to trimming and J lost 6 bases; unmatched junction nucleotides: 8. This CDR3 contains 15 residues. In germline, CDR1 is SGHRS, CDR2 YFSETQ. CDR3 in DNA: TGCGCCAGCAGCTTCCTAGGGGAGGGCTTCAATGAGCAGTTCTTC. This translates into CASSFLGEGFNEQFF.

This clone has a handful of counts. The CDR3 region has the DNA TGTGCCAGCTCACGCTACCGCGGGACAGGGAAGGATCAGCCCCAGCATTTT. This sequence encodes CASSRYRGTGKDQPQHF. The chain carries TRBV18 and TRBJ1-5; 9 positions match TRBD1. The CDR3 is made up of 17 amino acids. V shed 4 bases, J shed 5 bases, and the junction held 12 bases outside the gene matches. The V gene's germline CDR1 is KGHSH and CDR2 LQKENI.

This clone was seen a few times. V is TRBV7-2 and J is TRBJ1-5; 8 bases are a match to TRBD1. The CDR3 extends over 16 amino acids. J lost 3 bases, V lost 2 bases, and 6 bases had no gene match. Germline CDR1 and CDR2: SGHTA and FQGNSA. CDR3 residues: CASSLQGTGTNQPQHF. The CDR3 DNA is TGTGCCAGCAGCTTACAAGGGACAGGTACCAATCAGCCCCAGCATTTT.

This chain connects TRBV20-1 to TRBJ2-5; no firm D call. V shed 3 bases and J shed 4 bases, with 12 bases lying between them. Germline CDR1 is DFQATT and CDR2 is SNEGSKA (reference sequence). The CDR3 consists of 13 residues. CDR3 nucleotides: TGCAGTGCTAGTCCCGACATGAGAGAGACCCAGTACTTC. It encodes CSASPDMRETQYF.

The V and J genes are TRBV19 and TRBJ2-5, with 7 bases fitting TRBD1. The CDR3 contains 16 residues. Germline assignment: CDR1 LNHDA and CDR2 SQIVND (reference sequence). Germline trimming cut 5 bases from V and 1 base from J; bases unmatched to any gene: 10. The CDR3 coding sequence is TGTGCCAGTAGTGTGACGTTAGGGACAGCCCAAGAGACCCAGTACTTC. Protein product: CASSVTLGTAQETQYF.

This clone was counted between two and nine times. V and J are TRBV6-4 and TRBJ2-3; TRBD2 aligns across 7 bases. The CDR3 is 15 residues long. The germline V gene has CDR1 MRHNA and CDR2 SNTAGT. V shed 6 bases, J shed 3 bases, and the junction held 9 bases outside the gene matches. CDR3 loop: CASRRAGVTTDTQYF. CDR3 nucleotide sequence: TGTGCCAGCAGGAGGGCGGGAGTAACGACAGATACGCAGTATTTT.

The table lists this clone with many counts. The rearrangement joins TRBV6-5 to TRBJ2-7; 11 nucleotides agree with TRBD1. V was clipped by 1 base and J by 6 bases; unmatched bases: 5. The germline gives CDR1 MNHEY, CDR2 SVGAGI. This CDR3 is built from 15 residues. This CDR3 reads CASSYFGQGASEQYF. DNA of the CDR3: TGTGCCAGCAGTTACTTCGGACAGGGGGCCTCCGAGCAGTACTTC.

The chain combines TRBV7-3 with TRBJ2-5; 7 bases align to TRBD2. Germline values: CDR1 SGHTA, CDR2 FQGTGA. The ends lost 6 bases at V and 2 bases at J; junction bases unmatched: 12. The CDR3 length is 16 residues. As DNA, the CDR3 is TGTGCCAGCAGTCCGAGTGGGGGACTACCGCAAGAGACCCAGTACTTC. Amino acid sequence: CASSPSGGLPQETQYF. The variable domain in full, completed from reference TRBV7-3 and TRBJ2-5, reads GAGVSQTPSNKVTEKGKYVELRCDPISGHTALYWYRQSLGQGPEFLIYFQGTGAADDSGLPNDRFFAVRPEGSVSTLKIQRTERGDSAVYLCASSPSGGLPQETQYFGPGTRLLVL.

The rearrangement uses TRBV7-9 and TRBJ1-6; 11 positions match TRBD1. The J segment lost 10 bases and the V segment lost 7 bases, leaving 6 bases of the junction unmatched. Germline loops: CDR1 SEHNR, CDR2 FQNEAQ (reference sequence). The CDR3 runs 14 residues. The CDR3: CASTGQGARSPLHF. The CDR3 coding sequence is TGTGCCAGCACCGGACAGGGGGCTAGATCACCCCTCCACTTT. The whole variable domain, filled in from reference TRBV7-9 and TRBJ1-6, reads DTGVSQNPRHKITKRGQNVTFRCDPISEHNRLYWYRQTLGQGPEFLTYFQNEAQLEKSRLLSDRFSAERPKGSFSTLEIQRTEQGDSAMYLCASTGQGARSPLHFGNGTRLTVT.

The chain links TRBV12-5 to TRBJ2-3; 13 nucleotides match TRBD2. Trimming cost V 7 bases and J 6 bases; bases outside gene matches: 10. The CDR3 is 16 residues long. Germline values: CDR1 LGHNT, CDR2 FRNRAP. The CDR3 loop is CASAQSGLAGADTQYF. The CDR3 region has the DNA TGTGCTAGTGCCCAGAGTGGACTAGCGGGAGCTGATACGCAGTATTTT.

This sequence joins TRBV14 and TRBJ1-6; D ambiguous. This CDR3 is 15 amino acids long. With 0 bases removed from V and 9 bases from J, the gap between germline ends came to 12 bases. The germline gives CDR1 SGHDN, CDR2 FVKESK. For the CDR3, the DNA is TGTGCCAGCAGCCAAGATAGATATCTCCGTTCACCCCTCCACTTT. Its protein is CASSQDRYLRSPLHF.

This clone was picked up a small number of times. This chain joins TRBV24-1 and TRBJ1-6; D unclear. Germline V gives CDR1 KGHDR, CDR2 SFDVKD. The CDR3 runs 13 residues. The V end was cut by 5 bases, the J end by 4 bases, with 5 bases between. CDR3 protein: CATSAGYNSPLHF. CDR3 bases: TGTGCCACCAGTGCGGGGTATAATTCACCCCTCCACTTT.

The chain couples TRBV18 to TRBJ1-2; 9 positions match TRBD1. J lost 6 bases, V lost 4 bases, and 12 bases had no gene match. Germline CDR1 and CDR2: KGHSH and LQKENI. The CDR3 runs to 16 residues. The CDR3 loop is CASSHSGTGPWDGYTF. For the CDR3, the DNA is TGTGCCAGCTCACACTCCGGGACAGGGCCTTGGGATGGCTACACCTTC.

The rearrangement links TRBV2 to TRBJ1-1; possible D gene TRBD1, 6 bases. CDR1 and CDR2 from the germline V gene are SNHLY and FYNNEI. The CDR3 totals 15 residues. V was cut by 4 bases and J by 5 bases, with 17 bases left in between. CDR3 bases: TGTGCCAGCAGTGGCAGTGCGGGGGCGAGGACTGAAGCTTTCTTT. It translates to CASSGSAGARTEAFF.

The CDR3 region is CAWSELAGPQETQYF. In nucleotides, the CDR3 is TGTGCCTGGAGTGAACTAGCGGGACCCCAAGAGACCCAGTACTTC. The chain joins TRBV30 to TRBJ2-5, with 10 bases that match TRBD2. Trimming removed 1 base from V and 1 base from J; junction bases left unmatched: 3. The CDR3 length is 15 residues. Germline lookup yields CDR1 GTSNPN and CDR2 SVGIG (reference sequence).

The rearrangement links TRBV27 to TRBJ2-3; 8 nucleotides align to TRBD2. CDR1 and CDR2 (germline): MNHEY, SMNVEV (reference sequence). V shed 5 bases and J 4 bases; nucleotides not matched to a gene: 2. This CDR3 has 13 residues. The CDR3 is CASSSGRPDTQYF. The CDR3 bases are TGTGCCAGCAGTAGCGGGAGACCAGATACGCAGTATTTT.

The V gene is TRBV3-1 (or the pseudogene TRBV3-2), the J gene TRBJ2-2; 11 bases fit TRBD2. This CDR3 has 17 residues. The germline V gene encodes CDR1 LGHDT and CDR2 YNNKEL (reference sequence). The J segment lost 6 bases and the V segment lost 0 bases, leaving 6 bases of the junction unmatched. CDR3 in amino acids: CASSQDTSGSFSGELFF. Here the CDR3 DNA reads TGTGCCAGCAGCCAAGATACTAGCGGGAGTTTCTCCGGGGAGCTGTTTTTT.

The CDR3 here is CASSRATGDTQYF. CDR3 DNA sequence: TGTGCCAGCAGCCGAGCCACAGGGGATACGCAGTATTTT. V is TRBV7-9 and J is TRBJ2-3; D possibly corresponds to TRBD1 (6 bases). Per germline, CDR1 SEHNR and CDR2 FQNEAQ (reference sequence). This CDR3 has 13 amino acids. Deletions cut 5 bases from V and 6 bases from J, with 12 bases between.

This clone was recorded a few times. The chain combines TRBV11-2 with TRBJ2-1, with 11 bases lining up with TRBD1. In germline, CDR1 is SGHAT, CDR2 FQNNGV. V was pared by 5 bases and J by 7 bases, with 7 bases of the junction left unmatched. The CDR3 runs 15 residues. CDR3 sequence reads: CASSRGRDRGNEQFF. The CDR3 DNA sequence: TGTGCCAGCAGCCGGGGCCGGGACAGGGGGAATGAGCAGTTCTTC.

The chain recombines TRBV5-3 with TRBJ1-2, with 7 nucleotides matching TRBD1. TRBV5-3 is treated as an ORF (open reading frame) with a function not yet certain. J gave up 5 bases and V 4 bases, and 17 bases lay outside the gene matches. The CDR3 has 17 amino acids. The CDR3 protein is CARSPKTGTRWEYGYTF. The DNA for the CDR3 is TGTGCCAGAAGCCCGAAGACAGGGACTAGGTGGGAATATGGCTACACCTTC.

This chain uses TRBV6-5 with TRBJ1-1; TRBD1 is a possible D gene (6 bases). The CDR3 length is 15 residues. The V gene lost 7 bases and the J gene lost 1 base, with 16 bases spanning the gap. The germline V gene has CDR1 MNHEY and CDR2 SVGAGI. The DNA for the CDR3 is TGTGCCAGCAAGATTTCGGCAGGGGAGAACACTGAAGCTTTCTTT. It specifies CASKISAGENTEAFF.